This T cell receptor beta chain was retrieved from a study of T cells in Graves' hyperthyroidism and ophthalmopathy. Study results and caveats: The model identified upcoming ophthalmopathy a median around 7.1 months ahead of onset.

This clonotype was observed a few times. Its antigen remains unidentified. The CDR3 length is 15 residues. V dropped 0 bases and J dropped 6 bases, with 13 bases sitting between them. CDR1 SGHRS and CDR2 YFSETQ come from the germline V gene. There were TCR beta CDR3 regions amplified from RNA transcripts. Primed by the HTBI set, a first-round RT-PCR was run on the TCR CDR3. TCRdb recomputed calls from the multiplex PCR reads with MiXCR, one row per CDR3 protein. This table holds approximately 630,000 distinct CDR3 sequences, roughly 17% found once. An absence of ophthalmopathy progression within 18 months meant stable Graves' hyperthyroidism.

The chain is built from TRBV5-1 and TRBJ2-1; D remains ambiguous. The TCR sequence derives from a woman in her twenties or thirties with Graves' hyperthyroidism. The sequencing input was blood. CDR3 protein: CASSLAFTRLNEQFF. CDR3 bases: TGCGCCAGCAGCTTGGCCTTTACCCGCCTCAATGAGCAGTTCTTC.